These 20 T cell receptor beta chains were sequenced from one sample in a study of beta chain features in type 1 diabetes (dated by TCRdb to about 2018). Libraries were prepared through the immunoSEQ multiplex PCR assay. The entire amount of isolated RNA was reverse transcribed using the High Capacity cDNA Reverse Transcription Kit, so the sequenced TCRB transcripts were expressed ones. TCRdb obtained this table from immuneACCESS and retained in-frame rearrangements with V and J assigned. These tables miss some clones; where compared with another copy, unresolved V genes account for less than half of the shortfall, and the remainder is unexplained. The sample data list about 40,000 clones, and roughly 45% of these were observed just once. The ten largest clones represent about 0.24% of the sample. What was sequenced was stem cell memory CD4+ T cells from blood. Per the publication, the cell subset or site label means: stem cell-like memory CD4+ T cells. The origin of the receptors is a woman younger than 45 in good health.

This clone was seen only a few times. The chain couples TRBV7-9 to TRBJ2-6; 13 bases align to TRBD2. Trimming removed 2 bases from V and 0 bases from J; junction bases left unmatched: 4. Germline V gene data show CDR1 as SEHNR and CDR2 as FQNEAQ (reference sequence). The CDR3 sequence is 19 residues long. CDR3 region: CASSLLTSGRNSGANVLTF. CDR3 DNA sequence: TGTGCCAGCAGCTTACTGACTAGCGGGAGGAACTCTGGGGCCAACGTCCTGACTTTC.

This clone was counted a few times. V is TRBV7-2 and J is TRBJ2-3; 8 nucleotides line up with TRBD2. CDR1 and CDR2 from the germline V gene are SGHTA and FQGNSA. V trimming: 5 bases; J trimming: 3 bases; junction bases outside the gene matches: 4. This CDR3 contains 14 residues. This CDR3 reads CASSPTSGTDTQYF. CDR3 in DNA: TGTGCCAGCAGCCCTACTAGCGGTACAGATACGCAGTATTTT.

CDR3 nucleotides: TGTGCCAGCAGTTACGTGGACAGGACCTACGAGCAGTACTTC. Protein sequence: CASSYVDRTYEQYF. This chain uses TRBV6-5 with TRBJ2-7; TRBD1 aligns across 7 bases. The germline V gene encodes CDR1 MNHEY and CDR2 SVGAGI. Unmatched junction bases numbered 3, after V lost 2 bases and J lost 2 bases. The CDR3 contains 14 residues.

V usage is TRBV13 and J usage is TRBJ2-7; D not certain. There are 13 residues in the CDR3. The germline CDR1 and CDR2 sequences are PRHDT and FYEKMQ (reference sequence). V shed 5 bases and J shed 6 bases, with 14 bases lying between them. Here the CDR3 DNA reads TGTGCCAGCAGCCACCCCCCCGGGTTCGAGCAGTACTTC. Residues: CASSHPPGFEQYF.

The DNA for the CDR3 is TGTGCTAGCGGACTAGCTGGCACCGGGGAGCTGTTTTTT. Residues: CASGLAGTGELFF. The rearrangement links TRBV7-7 to TRBJ2-2; 8 nucleotides match TRBD2. This CDR3 contains 13 residues. Germline V CDR1 and CDR2: SSHAT, FNYEAQ (reference sequence).

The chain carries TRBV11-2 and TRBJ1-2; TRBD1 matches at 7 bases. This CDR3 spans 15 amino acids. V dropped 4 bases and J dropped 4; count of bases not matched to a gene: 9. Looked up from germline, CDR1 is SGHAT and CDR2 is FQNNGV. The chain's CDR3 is CASSSDGGTVYGYTF. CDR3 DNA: TGTGCCAGCAGCTCCGATGGGGGGACAGTCTATGGCTACACCTTC.

CDR3 sequence (DNA): TGTGCCAGCAGCTCCCAGGGAGCGGGTACGTACAATGAGCAGTTCTTC. Translation: CASSSQGAGTYNEQFF. V is TRBV7-2 and J is TRBJ2-1, with D perhaps matching TRBD2 (6 bases). This CDR3 contains 16 residues. Germline CDR1 and CDR2: SGHTA and FQGNSA. V lost 4 bases, J lost 4 bases, and 17 bases lay in between.

The CDR3 spells CASSPRGQGARTDTQYF. As DNA, the CDR3 is TGTGCCAGCTCACCCCGGGGACAGGGGGCTCGCACAGATACGCAGTATTTT. V is TRBV18 and J is TRBJ2-3; 12 bases are shared with TRBD1. Germline-derived CDR1 and CDR2 are KGHSH and LQKENI. Trimming took 3 bases from V and 1 from J; bases not matched to a gene: 5. The CDR3 is 17 amino acids.

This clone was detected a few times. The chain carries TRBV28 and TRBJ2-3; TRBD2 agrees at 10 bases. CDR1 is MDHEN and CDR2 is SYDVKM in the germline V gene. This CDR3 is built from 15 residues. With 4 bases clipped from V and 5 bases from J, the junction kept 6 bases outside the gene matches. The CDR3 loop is CASSSAAGGEDTQYF. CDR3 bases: TGTGCCAGCAGTTCCGCAGCGGGAGGGGAAGATACGCAGTATTTT.

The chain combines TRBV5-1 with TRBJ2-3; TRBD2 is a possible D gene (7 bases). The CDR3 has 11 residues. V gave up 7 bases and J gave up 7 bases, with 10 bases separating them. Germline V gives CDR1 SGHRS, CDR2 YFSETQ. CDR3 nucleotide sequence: TGCGCCAGCGAGGGGGGGAATACGCAGTATTTT. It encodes CASEGGNTQYF.

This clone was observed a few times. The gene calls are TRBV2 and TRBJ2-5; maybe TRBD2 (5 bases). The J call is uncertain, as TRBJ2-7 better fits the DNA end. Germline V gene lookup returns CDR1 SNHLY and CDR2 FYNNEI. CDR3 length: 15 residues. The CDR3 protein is CASRMDSSSLYEQYF. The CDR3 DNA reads TGTGCCAGCAGGATGGACTCATCAAGCTTATACGAGCAGTACTTC.

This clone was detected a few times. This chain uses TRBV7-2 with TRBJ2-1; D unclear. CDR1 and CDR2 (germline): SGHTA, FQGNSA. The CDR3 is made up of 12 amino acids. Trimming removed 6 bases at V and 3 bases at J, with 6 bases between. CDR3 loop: CASSRLYNEQFF. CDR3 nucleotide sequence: TGTGCCAGCAGTCGACTCTACAATGAGCAGTTCTTC.

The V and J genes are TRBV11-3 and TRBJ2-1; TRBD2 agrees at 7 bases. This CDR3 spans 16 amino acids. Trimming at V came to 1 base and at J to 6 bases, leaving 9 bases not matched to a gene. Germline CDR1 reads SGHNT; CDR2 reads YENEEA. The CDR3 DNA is TGTGCCAGCAGCTTAGGTTTGACGACGGGGGGCAATGAGCAGTTCTTC. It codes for CASSLGLTTGGNEQFF. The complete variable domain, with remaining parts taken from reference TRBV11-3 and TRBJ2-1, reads EAGVVQSPRYKIIEKKQPVAFWCNPISGHNTLYWYLQNLGQGPELLIRYENEEAVDDSQLPKDRFSAERLKGVDSTLKIQPAELGDSAVYLCASSLGLTTGGNEQFFGPGTRLTVL.

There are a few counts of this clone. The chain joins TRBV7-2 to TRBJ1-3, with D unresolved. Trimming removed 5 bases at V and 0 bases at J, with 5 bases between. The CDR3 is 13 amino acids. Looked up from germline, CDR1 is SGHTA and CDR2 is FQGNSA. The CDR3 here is CASSPDSGNTIYF. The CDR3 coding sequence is TGTGCCAGCAGCCCAGACTCTGGAAACACCATATATTTT.

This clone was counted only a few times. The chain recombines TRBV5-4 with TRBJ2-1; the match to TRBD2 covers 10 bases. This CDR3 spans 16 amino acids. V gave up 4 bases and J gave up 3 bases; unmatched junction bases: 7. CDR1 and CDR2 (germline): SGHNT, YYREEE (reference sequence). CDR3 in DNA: TGTGCCAGCAGCAATAGACTAGCGGGCGTCTACAATGAGCAGTTCTTC. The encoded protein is CASSNRLAGVYNEQFF.

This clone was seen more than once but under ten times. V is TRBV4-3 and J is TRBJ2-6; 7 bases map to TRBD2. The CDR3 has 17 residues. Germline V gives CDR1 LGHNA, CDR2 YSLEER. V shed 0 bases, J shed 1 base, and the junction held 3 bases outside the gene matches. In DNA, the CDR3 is TGCGCCAGCAGCCAAGAGGGGGGGGGATCTGGGGCCAACGTCCTGACTTTC. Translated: CASSQEGGGSGANVLTF.

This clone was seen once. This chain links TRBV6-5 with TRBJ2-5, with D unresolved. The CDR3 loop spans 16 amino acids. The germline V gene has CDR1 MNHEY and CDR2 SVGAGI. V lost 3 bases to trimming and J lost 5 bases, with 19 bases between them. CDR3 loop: CASSYVMTPQVETQYF. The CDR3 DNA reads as TGTGCCAGCAGTTATGTCATGACCCCCCAGGTGGAGACCCAGTACTTC.

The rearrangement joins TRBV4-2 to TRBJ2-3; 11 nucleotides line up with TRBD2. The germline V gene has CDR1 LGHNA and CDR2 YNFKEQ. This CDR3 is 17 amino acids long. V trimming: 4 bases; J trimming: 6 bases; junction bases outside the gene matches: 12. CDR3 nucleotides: TGTGCCAGCAGCCGACAAAATAGCGGGAGGGGGACCGATACGCAGTATTTT. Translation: CASSRQNSGRGTDTQYF.

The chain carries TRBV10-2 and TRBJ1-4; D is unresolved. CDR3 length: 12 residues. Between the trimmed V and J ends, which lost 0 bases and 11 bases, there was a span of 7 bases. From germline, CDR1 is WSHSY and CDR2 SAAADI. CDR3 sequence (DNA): TGCGCCAGCAGTGAGTCAGCGGGGAAACTGTTTTTT. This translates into CASSESAGKLFF.

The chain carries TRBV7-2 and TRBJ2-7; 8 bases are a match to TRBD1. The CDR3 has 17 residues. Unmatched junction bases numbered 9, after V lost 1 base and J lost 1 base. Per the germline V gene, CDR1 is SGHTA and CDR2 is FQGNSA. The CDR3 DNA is TGTGCCAGCAGCTTAGACCAATCCGGGACAGGATCCTACGAGCAGTACTTC. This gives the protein CASSLDQSGTGSYEQYF. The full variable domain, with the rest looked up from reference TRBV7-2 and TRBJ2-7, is GAGVSQSPSNKVTEKGKDVELRCDPISGHTALYWYRQSLGQGLEFLIYFQGNSAPDKSGLPSDRFSAERTGGSVSTLTIQRTQQEDSAVYLCASSLDQSGTGSYEQYFGPGTRLTVT.